A single sample gave rise to the 9 T cell receptor beta chains below, sequenced in a study of blood T cell repertoires in COVID-19. This table comes from immunoSEQ multiplex PCR, and its TCRdb copy is limited to in-frame clones, with some not included. The sample has about 100,000 clones, roughly 80% seen once; the top ten hold around 4.5%. The sample taken for sequencing was peripheral blood. The receptors here all came from a man in his 60s with acute or convalescent COVID-19.

The rearrangement joins TRBV5-4 to TRBJ2-1, with D possibly matching TRBD1 (5 bases). V shed 0 bases and J shed 7 bases, with 14 bases lying between them. The CDR3 totals 15 residues. The V gene's germline CDR1 is SGHNT and CDR2 YYREEE (reference sequence). The CDR3: CASSLAKNGANEQFF. CDR3 coding DNA: TGTGCCAGCAGCTTGGCCAAAAATGGGGCAAATGAGCAGTTCTTC.

The rearrangement uses TRBV3-1 (or the pseudogene TRBV3-2) and TRBJ1-5, with TRBD1 matching over 7 bases. Germline trimming cut 0 bases from V and 2 bases from J; bases unmatched to any gene: 7. The CDR3 runs 17 residues. Germline V gene lookup returns CDR1 LGHDT and CDR2 YNNKEL (reference sequence). The CDR3 DNA reads as TGTGCCAGCAGCCAAGATGGGACAGTATACGGCAATCAGCCCCAGCATTTT. Protein: CASSQDGTVYGNQPQHF.

Details on this clone: The junction departs from germline at one end; a sequencing error may be responsible. The chain couples TRBV27 to TRBJ2-2; no clear D gene. In germline, CDR1 is MNHEY, CDR2 SMNVEV (reference sequence). There are 11 residues in the CDR3. The CDR3 bases are TGTGCCACCAGTCTCTTCGGGGAGCTGTTTTTT. Its translation is CATSLFGELFF.

The chain joins TRBV10-1 to TRBJ2-3; 11 bases are a match to TRBD2. J was trimmed by 2 bases and V by 3 bases; bases with no gene match: 10. The CDR3 sequence is 18 residues long. CDR1 WNHNN and CDR2 SYGVQD come from the germline V gene (reference sequence). CDR3 in amino acids: CASSDWDLAGGYTDTQYF. The CDR3 DNA sequence: TGCGCCAGCAGTGATTGGGACCTAGCGGGGGGATACACAGATACGCAGTATTTT.

The chain uses TRBV28 and TRBJ2-3; D is possibly TRBD2 (6 bases). V shed 7 bases and J shed 3 bases, with 20 bases lying between them. CDR1 is MDHEN, CDR2 SYDVKM, per germline. CDR3 length: 16 residues. The CDR3 spells CASTSLRGVATDTQYF. CDR3 bases: TGTGCCAGCACTTCTCTGCGGGGTGTGGCTACAGATACGCAGTATTTT.

The chain uses TRBV23-1 and TRBJ1-6, with 7 bases that match TRBD1. TRBV23-1 is filed as an ORF, its function uncertain. The CDR3 is made up of 19 amino acids. Trimming removed 2 bases from V and 0 bases from J; junction bases left unmatched: 10. CDR3 coding DNA: TGCGCCAGCAGTCAAACGGACAGGCGCTTGAGCTCCTATAATTCACCCCTCCACTTT. This translates into CASSQTDRRLSSYNSPLHF.

This sequence joins TRBV11-2 and TRBJ2-3; D is possibly TRBD1 (6 bases). Germline CDR1 and CDR2: SGHAT and FQNNGV. The CDR3 length is 12 residues. Trimming pared 5 bases from V and 5 bases from J, leaving 8 bases between. CDR3 protein: CASSPRGDTQYF. The CDR3 DNA follows: TGTGCCAGCAGCCCCAGGGGAGATACGCAGTATTTT.

There are a few counts of this clone. The chain is built from TRBV19 and TRBJ2-7, with 9 positions matching TRBD1. Germline V lookup: CDR1 LNHDA, CDR2 SQIVND (reference sequence). The V gene end was trimmed by 3 bases and the J gene end by 6 bases; junction bases not matched to a gene: 3. The CDR3 spans 13 residues. The CDR3 coding sequence is TGTGCCAGTAGTATTGGGACAGGGTTCGAGCAGTACTTC. Translated: CASSIGTGFEQYF.

The chain combines TRBV10-2 with TRBJ1-1; D is perhaps TRBD1 (6 bases). Germline V gives CDR1 WSHSY, CDR2 SAAADI. The CDR3 has 14 amino acids. V lost 3 bases and J lost 0, with 8 bases in between. CDR3 bases: TGCGCCAGCAGTGAAACAGGGTTGAACACTGAAGCTTTCTTT. Amino acid sequence: CASSETGLNTEAFF.